These T cell receptor beta chains were read from a single sample in a study of T-cell reconstitution after alpha-beta-depleted transplantation in children. TCRdb reanalysed the PCR reads using MiXCR and keeps one entry per CDR3 protein. This sample has approximately 430,000 distinct CDR3 sequences, with around 15% found just once. The sequencing here drew on PBMCs, mostly from graft donor cells, taken 360 days after TCRalphabeta/CD19-depleted stem cell transplant. These receptors were obtained from a boy under two years old who had a stem cell transplant for Wiskott-Aldrich syndrome, so the T cells may come from the graft donor. CDR3s include the opening cysteine and the closing phenylalanine or tryptophan. A D gene is named only where the DNA matches it firmly. Clone size appears in some rows only: once, few, many, or a class for an expanded clone.

clone size	V gene	D gene	J gene	CDR3 length	CDR3 protein
-	TRBV6-2/TRBV6-3	TRBD2	TRBJ2-2	19	CASSYSWTSGKRNTGELFF
-	TRBV5-5	-	TRBJ2-2	16	CASSLSSLANTGELFF
-	TRBV5-1	TRBD2	TRBJ2-1	18	CASSGTSGSVTWYNEQFF
-	TRBV29-1	-	TRBJ1-5	12	CSVGGGRQPQHF
few	TRBV4-1	-	TRBJ2-4	16	CASSQRAIQYKNIQYF
few	TRBV7-9	-	TRBJ2-6	13	CASSISGANVLTF
few	TRBV6-6	-	TRBJ2-1	13	CASSSPQYNEQFF
few	TRBV6-1	-	TRBJ1-1	13	CASKVTAKGEAFF
-	TRBV11-2	TRBD2	TRBJ2-3	14	CASSKREGQDTQYF
-	TRBV6-2/TRBV6-3	-	TRBJ2-1	14	CASSYGSGGNEQFF
-	TRBV29-1	TRBD2	TRBJ2-1	15	CSVEGSSGFYNEQFF
-	TRBV4-1	TRBD1	TRBJ2-3	18	CASSGRDRGIRHSDTQYF
-	TRBV5-1	-	TRBJ2-7	13	CASSLTSPYEQYF
-	TRBV24-1	-	TRBJ2-1	14	CATSGEYPYNEQFF
-	TRBV11-2	-	TRBJ2-1	16	CASSLVHGITSNEQFF
-	TRBV24-1	TRBD2	TRBJ2-5	15	CATSGGGSHQETQYF
-	TRBV7-2	-	TRBJ2-1	14	CASSLDPPTNEQFF
few	TRBV19	TRBD1	TRBJ2-3	16	CASSPGTGGETDTQYF
-	TRBV5-1	TRBD1	TRBJ2-1	15	CASLPGTGGYNEQFF
-	TRBV7-2	TRBD2	TRBJ2-1	17	CASSLRRGGPSYNEQFF
few	TRBV6-2/TRBV6-3	-	TRBJ2-5	12	CASSRRVETQYF
-	TRBV4-2	TRBD2	TRBJ2-2	17	CASSSGLAGVNTGELFF
-	TRBV20-1	-	TRBJ1-5	11	CSARLRGPQHF
few	TRBV12-3/TRBV12-4	-	TRBJ1-6	14	CASSYRELNSPLHF
-	TRBV11-3	TRBD1	TRBJ1-4	15	CASSLVDRHNEKLFF
few	TRBV7-8	-	TRBJ2-6	15	CAVGTDLSGANVLTF
few	TRBV7-6	-	TRBJ2-2	18	CASSLGVGGSVNTGELFF
-	TRBV24-1	-	TRBJ1-5	14	CATSRGGWEQPQHF